This TCR beta chain was obtained from a study of blood T cell repertoires in COVID-19. The overall study: The origin of the acute and convalescent COVID-19 samples was the United States, Italy and Spain. Sample material is recorded as cDNA or gDNA derived from T cells, B-cell-depleted T cells, or PBMCs.

Source study methods: Using reference gene primer amplification, nucleated cell counts were estimated. The data were produced by immunoSEQ multiplex PCR, yet TCRdb's version contains in-frame clones alone and is incomplete. V and J calls and clone size follow that table, whereas D and trimming were derived from the DNA. The profile shows 20,000 to 25,000 clones, roughly 90% of them singletons. Sample: peripheral blood. The receptor was isolated from a woman of 80 years or more with active COVID-19.

The CDR3 region is CASSPPGGGELFF. The CDR3, as DNA: TGTGCCAGCAGCCCCCCAGGGGGCGGGGAGCTGTTTTTT. The chain joins TRBV3-1 (or the pseudogene TRBV3-2) to TRBJ2-2; the match to TRBD1 covers 7 bases. V trimming: 4 bases; J trimming: 7 bases; junction bases outside the gene matches: 3. Germline values: CDR1 LGHDT, CDR2 YNNKEL (reference sequence). This CDR3 contains 13 residues.